The 5 T cell receptor beta chains given below trace back to one sample, sequenced in a study of response to subunit inactivated influenza vaccine. TCRdb called the RT-PCR reads again in MiXCR, with one record for every CDR3 protein. The sample holds under 200,000 distinct CDR3 sequences; around a tenth are singletons and the top ten take around 35%. The sequenced sample was CD8+ T cells sorted from PBMCs, obtained 23 months after vaccination. These receptors were collected from a man between 50 and 75 years old who received an inactivated influenza vaccine.

The rearrangement links TRBV9 to TRBJ2-7, with D possibly being TRBD2 (5 bases). Per germline, CDR1 SGDLS and CDR2 YYNGEE. Trimming removed 4 bases at V and 4 bases at J, with 18 bases between. CDR3 length equals 15 residues. CDR3 region: CASSPGRLGDYEQYF. The CDR3 DNA reads TGTGCCAGCAGCCCCGGACGGCTCGGGGATTACGAGCAGTACTTC.

This clonotype was found many times. The chain has TRBV11-2 and TRBJ1-2; TRBD1 matches at 7 bases. Germline V gives CDR1 SGHAT, CDR2 FQNNGV. The CDR3 contains 16 residues. J gave up 8 bases and V 2 bases, and 14 bases lay outside the gene matches. The CDR3 loop is CASSLMAFADRDGYTF. In nucleotides, the CDR3 is TGTGCCAGCAGCTTAATGGCCTTTGCTGACAGGGACGGCTACACCTTC.

This clonotype has more than one count but fewer than ten. The J gene is TRBJ2-5, the V gene TRBV20-1; possible D gene TRBD2, 5 bases. Germline values: CDR1 DFQATT, CDR2 SNEGSKA (reference sequence). The V and J ends lost 1 base and 7 bases respectively, with 19 bases between them. The length of the CDR3 is 15 residues. The CDR3 loop is CSARAVEVWTGTQYF. The CDR3 DNA sequence: TGCAGTGCTAGAGCGGTAGAGGTATGGACTGGGACCCAGTACTTC.

V is TRBV30 and J is TRBJ2-1, with TRBD2 matching 9 bases. The CDR3 is made up of 14 amino acids. CDR1 and CDR2 (germline): GTSNPN, SVGIG (reference sequence). J lost 7 bases, V lost 8 bases, and 12 bases had no gene match. This chain's CDR3 is CARSKGGGGNEQFF. The CDR3 DNA reads TGTGCCCGATCCAAGGGCGGGGGGGGAAATGAGCAGTTCTTC.

The chain uses TRBV11-2 and TRBJ1-4, with D perhaps TRBD1 (5 bases). Trimming pared 6 bases from V and 8 bases from J, leaving 16 bases between. There are 14 residues in the CDR3. Per germline, CDR1 SGHAT and CDR2 FQNNGV. CDR3 residues: CASRRPGWGEKLFF. The CDR3 nucleotides read TGTGCCAGCAGGCGACCAGGGTGGGGCGAAAAACTGTTTTTT.